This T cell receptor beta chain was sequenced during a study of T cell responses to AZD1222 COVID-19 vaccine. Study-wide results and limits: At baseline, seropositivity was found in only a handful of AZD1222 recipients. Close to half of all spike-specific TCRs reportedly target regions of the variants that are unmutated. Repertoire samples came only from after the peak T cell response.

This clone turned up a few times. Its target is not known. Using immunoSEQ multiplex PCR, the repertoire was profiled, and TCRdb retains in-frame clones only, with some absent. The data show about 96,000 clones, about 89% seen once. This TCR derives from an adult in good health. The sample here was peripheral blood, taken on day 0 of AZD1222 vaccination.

The chain's CDR3 is CASSKGQANTGELFF. DNA of the CDR3: TGTGCCAGCAGCAAGGGACAGGCGAACACCGGGGAGCTGTTTTTT. This chain connects TRBV7-2 to TRBJ2-2, with 8 bases lining up with TRBD1. Unmatched junction bases numbered 2, after V lost 5 bases and J lost 0 bases. The CDR3 is 15 residues long. Germline CDR1 and CDR2: SGHTA and FQGNSA.